This T cell receptor beta chain stems from a study of blood T cell repertoires in COVID-19 (dated by TCRdb to about 2020). Regarding the complete study: Samples from collaborators originated in the United States, Italy and Spain and spanned both the acute and convalescent phases of COVID-19. Sample metadata almost always included a de-identified subject ID, COVID-19 status, age in years and sex. Samples were obtained from the ongoing ImmuneRACE study (first 160 participants) and from 1,254 subjects provided by 6 global collaborators. Where HLA class I and class II types were available, the types were taken from metadata supplied by the sample provider, not from assay-based typing. The repertoires were released in a freely available public database intended as a resource for research on the immune response to SARS-CoV-2. The dataset comprised deeply sampled blood TCRbeta repertoires from subjects exposed to, actively infected with, or recovered from COVID-19. The material from the prospective study consisted of cDNA or gDNA derived from T cells, B-cell-depleted T cells, or PBMCs. Results and caveats for the whole study, not just this receptor: The amount of clinical and demographic metadata varied by source and participant and was provided uncurated.

TCRbeta CDR3 regions were amplified from genomic DNA by means of the immunoSEQ Assay, a bias-controlled multiplex PCR. The published analysis was carried out like this. Nucleated cell counts per sample were estimated from amplification of reference gene primers within the assay. Sequence reads were collapsed and filtered to measure the absolute abundance of every unique TCRbeta CDR3 rearrangement. For each sample, productive Simpson clonality was calculated as the square root of Simpson's diversity index across productive rearrangements. What TCRdb holds here is the immuneACCESS table cut down to in-frame rearrangements. Part of the clones is not present; checked against another copy, under half of the missing clones reflect an unresolved V gene, and the others are unexplained. D and trimming were read from the DNA, whereas the V and J calls and clone size are those reported in that table. Across this sample there are 95,000 to 150,000 clones, with roughly four fifths seen only once. The top ten hold approximately 6% of the sample.

At one collaborating source in Seattle, patients were enrolled during active infection and were followed longitudinally through the course of disease. Collaborating institutions collected whole blood in K2EDTA tubes following their own protocols. For TCRbeta analysis, collaborators shipped samples as frozen whole blood, isolated PBMCs, or DNA extracted from either of those sample types. This clone has only a few counts. It lacks a known antigen. No much larger clone exists at a distance of one base, and base qualities are not known. CDR1 and CDR2 were assigned from the germline V gene as LGHNA and YNFKEQ. Reading from cysteine to phenylalanine, the CDR3 counts 18 amino acids. Only the CDR3 portion is preserved as DNA: 54 bases, with reading frame beginning at the first base. The junction shows trimming of 2 bases on V and 3 bases on J, and the gene matches do not reach 14 bases of it.

Sample: peripheral blood. This clonotype was obtained from an elderly man with COVID-19, enrolled during active disease. The chain joins TRBV4-2 to TRBJ2-7, with TRBD2 identical over 9 junction bases. The CDR3 has the sequence CASSQLVLRAGGNYEQYF. The DNA reads as follows: TGTGCCAGCAGCCAATTAGTCCTCCGGGCGGGAGGGAACTACGAGCAGTACTTC.